Presented here are 27 T cell receptor beta chains from one specimen sequenced in a study of T-cell reconstitution after alpha-beta-depleted transplantation in children. Unique molecular identifiers tagged the TCRbeta library. MiXCR was run by TCRdb on the PCR reads, yielding one entry per CDR3 protein. This sample has approximately 510,000 distinct CDR3 sequences, with roughly 18% found just once. Sequenced material: PBMCs from the stem cell graft donor, taken from the stem cell graft. These TCRs come from a human donor who donated a stem cell graft to a child with acute lymphoblastic leukemia.

A few counts support this clonotype. The chain recombines TRBV29-1 with TRBJ2-1, with D unclear. The CDR3 contains 14 residues. From germline, CDR1 is SQVTM and CDR2 ANQGSEA. Deletions cut 2 bases from V and 4 bases from J, with 12 bases between. The CDR3 coding sequence is TGCAGCGTTGAACTGGTTCGCAGGTACAATGAGCAGTTCTTC. Protein: CSVELVRRYNEQFF.

This clonotype was found a few times. V is TRBV3-1 and J is TRBJ2-1; D not resolved. The CDR3 loop spans 16 amino acids. V gave up 4 bases and J gave up 5 bases, with 18 bases separating them. Germline-derived CDR1 and CDR2 are LGHDT and YNNKEL (reference sequence). This CDR3 reads CASSPAGSALNNEQFF. The CDR3 coding sequence is TGTGCCAGCAGCCCTGCCGGGTCAGCCTTGAACAATGAGCAGTTCTTC.

The chain is built from TRBV20-1 and TRBJ2-1, with 7 bases fitting TRBD2. The CDR3 has 12 amino acids. V was clipped by 3 bases and J by 8 bases; unmatched bases: 4. Germline V gene lookup returns CDR1 DFQATT and CDR2 SNEGSKA (reference sequence). In DNA, the CDR3 is TGCAGTGCTAGCGAGCGGGACTATGAGCAGTTCTTC. It specifies CSASERDYEQFF.

The V and J genes are TRBV19 and TRBJ1-2; no clear D. The V end was cut by 3 bases, the J end by 3 bases, with 17 bases between. Per germline, CDR1 LNHDA and CDR2 SQIVND (reference sequence). The CDR3 is 16 amino acids. Here the CDR3 DNA reads TGTGCCAGTAGTATGTCGGGCGACTACGGGGACTATGGCTACACCTTC. It codes for CASSMSGDYGDYGYTF.

The V gene is TRBV5-6, the J gene TRBJ1-1; possible D gene TRBD1, 5 bases. Germline V gives CDR1 SGHDT, CDR2 YYEEEE. The CDR3 consists of 13 residues. Between the trimmed V and J ends, which lost 6 bases and 6 bases, there was a span of 15 bases. For the CDR3, the DNA is TGTGCCAGCATCCCAGGCGGGGGGGCTGAAGCTTTCTTT. Its translation: CASIPGGGAEAFF.

The chain has TRBV6-2 or TRBV6-3 and TRBJ2-7; TRBD1 matches at 7 bases. This CDR3 contains 14 residues. Trimming cost V 4 bases and J 3 bases; bases outside gene matches: 6. Germline V gene data show CDR1 as MNHEY and CDR2 as SVGEGT. The CDR3 here is CASSLTGYHYEQYF. The CDR3 coding sequence is TGTGCCAGCAGTTTGACAGGGTACCACTACGAGCAGTACTTC.

This clonotype has more than one count but fewer than ten. The chain carries TRBV5-6 and TRBJ2-1; TRBD2 agrees at 12 bases. Germline V gene lookup returns CDR1 SGHDT and CDR2 YYEEEE. The V and J ends lost 5 bases and 6 bases, in that order; junction bases with no gene match: 18. The CDR3 runs 19 residues. The CDR3 reads CASRTLAGGPKTNLNEQFF. CDR3 DNA: TGTGCCAGCAGAACCCTAGCGGGAGGGCCCAAAACCAATCTCAATGAGCAGTTCTTC.

This chain connects TRBV27 to TRBJ2-3; D is perhaps TRBD2 (6 bases). Germline values: CDR1 MNHEY, CDR2 SMNVEV (reference sequence). Trimming removed 3 bases from V and 1 base from J, with 14 bases in between. The CDR3 length is 16 residues. CDR3 amino acids: CASSFLPGSGTDTQYF. DNA for the CDR3: TGTGCCAGCAGTTTCCTCCCCGGGAGTGGCACAGATACGCAGTATTTT.

This rearrangement joins TRBV24-1 to TRBJ2-3; D gene ambiguous. The CDR3 loop spans 14 amino acids. Trimming left V 3 bases short and J 3 bases short, with 9 bases between. Germline CDR1 KGHDR, CDR2 SFDVKD. In DNA form, the CDR3 reads TGTGCCACCAGTGATCCGGACGGTACAGATACGCAGTATTTT. Translated: CATSDPDGTDTQYF.

This clonotype has just a few counts. The chain carries TRBV11-2 and TRBJ2-5; D gene unclear. Germline V CDR1 and CDR2: SGHAT, FQNNGV. This CDR3 spans 14 amino acids. V was trimmed by 1 base and J by 2 bases, leaving 8 bases between them. The CDR3 region is CASSLAGRQETQYF. The CDR3 DNA is TGTGCCAGCAGCTTAGCTGGCAGACAAGAGACCCAGTACTTC.

In its sample, this clonotype was seen a few times. The chain joins TRBV4-1 to TRBJ2-7, with D hard to call. The germline V and J ends were trimmed by 3 bases and 3 bases, with 24 bases remaining between them. The germline V gene has CDR1 MGHRA and CDR2 YSYEKL. The CDR3 contains 18 residues. The CDR3 sequence is CASSHSEKKVGRIYEQYF. Here the CDR3 DNA reads TGCGCCAGCAGCCACTCGGAGAAGAAAGTGGGCAGGATCTACGAGCAGTACTTC.

The chain is built from TRBV29-1 and TRBJ2-1; a weak D match, TRBD2 (5 bases). CDR1 SQVTM and CDR2 ANQGSEA come from the germline V gene. The ends were cut back, 7 bases at V and 0 bases at J, with 22 bases in the middle. This CDR3 spans 17 amino acids. The DNA of the CDR3 is TGCAGCGCAAAGCCCCAAAAAGCGGTACGCTCCTACAATGAGCAGTTCTTC. Translated: CSAKPQKAVRSYNEQFF.

The V gene is TRBV27, the J gene TRBJ2-7, with TRBD1 matching over 8 bases. The CDR3 length is 14 residues. Per germline, CDR1 MNHEY and CDR2 SMNVEV (reference sequence). Trimming at V came to 0 bases and at J to 2 bases, leaving 0 bases not matched to a gene. This CDR3 reads CASSLSGQAYEQYF. The DNA of the CDR3 is TGTGCCAGCAGTTTATCGGGACAGGCCTACGAGCAGTACTTC.

This clonotype appeared a few times. The V gene is TRBV29-1, the J gene TRBJ2-2, with TRBD1 matching 10 bases. This CDR3 region has 16 residues. Trimming removed 2 bases from V and 3 bases from J; junction bases left unmatched: 6. Germline CDR1 is SQVTM and CDR2 is ANQGSEA. CDR3 protein: CSVETLGQGDTGELFF. CDR3 in DNA: TGCAGCGTTGAAACCCTAGGACAGGGGGACACCGGGGAGCTGTTTTTT.

This clonotype was seen a few times. The J gene is TRBJ2-1, the V gene TRBV5-6; D possibly matches TRBD1 or TRBD2 (5 bases each). From germline, CDR1 is SGHDT and CDR2 YYEEEE. V shed 4 bases and J shed 10 bases, with 18 bases lying between them. The CDR3 has 14 amino acids. The CDR3 region is CASSRGYAPWEQFF. The CDR3 DNA sequence: TGTGCCAGCAGCCGGGGCTATGCGCCTTGGGAGCAGTTCTTC. The entire variable domain, with the rest obtained from reference TRBV5-6 and TRBJ2-1, is as follows: DAGVTQSPTHLIKTRGQQVTLRCSPKSGHDTVSWYQQALGQGPQFIFQYYEEEERQRGNFPDRFSGHQFPNYSSELNVNALLLGDSALYLCASSRGYAPWEQFFGPGTRLTVL.

The CDR3 DNA sequence: TGCAGCGGCGTACAGGGGATTAGGGTCAATGAGCAGTTCTTC. Its translation is CSGVQGIRVNEQFF. The genes are TRBV29-1 and TRBJ2-1; 7 nucleotides align to TRBD1. Trimming removed 7 bases from V and 6 bases from J; junction bases left unmatched: 12. This CDR3 has 14 amino acids. CDR1 and CDR2 from the germline V gene are SQVTM and ANQGSEA.

This clonotype was observed a few times. CDR3 sequence reads: CASSLAGQYNSPLHF. The CDR3 DNA sequence: TGCGCCAGCAGCTTGGCCGGACAGTATAATTCACCCCTCCACTTT. The V gene is TRBV5-1, the J gene TRBJ1-6; D perhaps matches TRBD1 (6 bases). The V and J ends lost 0 bases and 4 bases respectively, with 8 bases between them. There are 15 residues in the CDR3. Germline V gene data show CDR1 as SGHRS and CDR2 as YFSETQ.

This clonotype has just a few counts. This rearrangement joins TRBV5-1 to TRBJ2-7, with D perhaps TRBD1 or TRBD2 (5 bases each). Germline V gives CDR1 SGHRS, CDR2 YFSETQ. V gave up 4 bases and J gave up 9 bases, with 17 bases separating them. The CDR3 has 13 residues. The CDR3 protein is CASSPSQSGMQYF. CDR3 in DNA: TGCGCCAGCAGCCCTAGCCAATCAGGGATGCAGTACTTC.

This clonotype has a handful of counts. J is TRBJ2-7 and V is TRBV10-1; 9 nucleotides line up with TRBD1. After removal of 3 bases from V and 3 bases from J, the junction contained 3 bases not matched to a gene. Germline CDR1 WNHNN, CDR2 SYGVQD (reference sequence). The CDR3 extends over 14 amino acids. CDR3 in amino acids: CASSEGTGFYEQYF. CDR3 nucleotides: TGCGCCAGCAGTGAAGGGACAGGGTTCTACGAGCAGTACTTC.

This clonotype was observed a few times. The rearrangement links TRBV5-1 to TRBJ2-7, with 7 nucleotides matching TRBD2. Germline assignment: CDR1 SGHRS and CDR2 YFSETQ. Unmatched junction bases numbered 13, after V lost 4 bases and J lost 6 bases. The CDR3 spans 15 residues. The DNA for the CDR3 is TGCGCCAGCAGCCCCGACCTCCCCGGGGAGGGCGAGCAGTACTTC. Amino acids: CASSPDLPGEGEQYF. The full variable domain, completed using reference TRBV5-1 and TRBJ2-7, is KAGVTQTPRYLIKTRGQQVTLSCSPISGHRSVSWYQQTPGQGLQFLFEYFSETQRNKGNFPGRFSGRQFSNSRSEMNVSTLELGDSALYLCASSPDLPGEGEQYFGPGTRLTVT.

In its sample, this clonotype was seen many times. J is TRBJ2-1 and V is TRBV12-3 or TRBV12-4; D gene ambiguous. This CDR3 has 13 residues. V dropped 6 bases and J dropped 7 bases, with 13 bases sitting between them. CDR3 sequence reads: CASRSPLWNEQFF. Here the CDR3 DNA reads TGTGCCAGCAGGTCTCCCCTTTGGAATGAGCAGTTCTTC.

The chain recombines TRBV5-1 with TRBJ2-6, with a possible D match to TRBD2 (5 bases). V was shortened by 5 bases and J by 2 bases, with 14 bases between the two germline ends. Germline CDR1 and CDR2: SGHRS and YFSETQ. The CDR3 extends over 16 amino acids. Here the CDR3 reads CASRRRSNAGANVLTF. The CDR3 bases are TGCGCCAGCAGGAGGAGGTCCAACGCTGGGGCCAACGTCCTGACTTTC.

The gene calls are TRBV7-8 and TRBJ2-7; 8 bases match TRBD2. This CDR3 has 14 residues. Germline assignment: CDR1 SGHVS and CDR2 FQNEAQ. V was clipped by 6 bases and J by 1 base; unmatched bases: 5. For the CDR3, the DNA is TGTGCCAGCAGGAAAAGCGGGGGATCCTACGAGCAGTACTTC. Its translation: CASRKSGGSYEQYF.

The chain employs TRBV11-2 and TRBJ2-2; 14 nucleotides align to TRBD2. Germline values: CDR1 SGHAT, CDR2 FQNNGV. This CDR3 contains 19 residues. Losses at the gene ends were 4 bases for V and 6 bases for J; bases not matched to a gene: 13. CDR3 region: CASSYPYSGLAGVSGELFF. The CDR3 DNA reads TGTGCCAGCAGCTACCCATACTCGGGACTAGCGGGAGTGTCCGGGGAGCTGTTTTTT.

The V gene is TRBV2, the J gene TRBJ1-2, with a tentative D call TRBD1 (6 bases). CDR1 SNHLY and CDR2 FYNNEI come from the germline V gene. CDR3 length equals 15 residues. The V end was cut by 4 bases, the J end by 4 bases, with 16 bases between. The CDR3 protein is CASSAQGVAFYGYTF. CDR3 bases: TGTGCCAGCAGTGCACAGGGAGTGGCCTTCTATGGCTACACCTTC.

This clonotype was picked up a small number of times. The chain joins TRBV27 to TRBJ1-1; D possibly corresponds to TRBD1 (6 bases). Germline V gene data show CDR1 as MNHEY and CDR2 as SMNVEV (reference sequence). Trimming cost V 3 bases and J 11 bases, with 16 bases left between them. The CDR3 totals 13 residues. CDR3 DNA: TGTGCCAGCAGTTTGTCACAGGGAAACAAGGCTTTCTTT. Residues: CASSLSQGNKAFF.

The chain links TRBV4-1 to TRBJ2-1, with TRBD2 identical over 8 bases. Germline CDR1 reads MGHRA; CDR2 reads YSYEKL. With V trimmed by 1 base and J by 8 bases, 16 bases remained unmatched. The CDR3 is made up of 18 amino acids. CDR3 nucleotide sequence: TGCGCCAGCAGCCAAGTCGTTACCGGGGGGGAGGGCTCCCATGAGCAGTTCTTC. It specifies CASSQVVTGGEGSHEQFF.